This TCR beta chain emerged from a study of T cells in Graves' hyperthyroidism and ophthalmopathy. Regarding the study as a whole: Most thyroid clonotypes expanded above 0.001 appeared in blood too.

Active moderate-to-severe ophthalmopathy, Clinical Activity Score at least 3, NOSPECS at least 4, under 3 months' duration. Not enrolled were patients with uncontrolled infection, other autoimmune disease, pregnancy or lactation. This clonotype came up many times. Its specificity is unknown. Trimming cost V 0 bases and J 4 bases; bases outside gene matches: 6. The CDR3 is 16 residues long. Per germline, CDR1 SGHRS and CDR2 YFSETQ. TCR beta CDR3 regions were amplified from RNA transcripts. The TCR CDR3 was amplified in a first-round RT-PCR using the HTBI primer set. Each CDR3 protein is one row after TCRdb ran MiXCR on the multiplex PCR reads. The table lists 300,000 to 450,000 distinct CDR3 sequences, approximately 15% of them singletons.

Sequenced material: blood. The source is a woman in her thirties with Graves' ophthalmopathy. This chain connects TRBV5-1 to TRBJ2-2; 7 bases map to TRBD1. The CDR3 region has the DNA TGCGCCAGCAGCTTGGGGCAGGGGGTCCGCACCGGGGAGCTGTTTTTT. This gives the protein CASSLGQGVRTGELFF.